The clone carrying this T cell receptor beta chain showed up many times. V lost 2 bases to trimming and J lost 4 bases, with 18 bases between them. CDR3 size: 16 residues. CDR1 is SGHRS and CDR2 is YFSETQ in the germline V gene. This sample stems from a study of Graves' ophthalmopathy and Graves' hyperthyroidism. TCR beta CDR3 regions were amplified from RNA transcripts. The library came from an HTBI-primed first-round RT-PCR and a second-round multiplex PCR. From the multiplex PCR reads, TCRdb called clonotypes with MiXCR, one entry per CDR3 protein. The sample lists some 200,000 distinct CDR3 sequences, roughly 27% occurring once.

Sequencing used peripheral blood. The clonotype originates from a man aged 45-65 years with Graves' ophthalmopathy. This chain connects TRBV5-1 to TRBJ1-2; weak D call: TRBD1 (6 bases). As DNA, the CDR3 is TGCGCCAGCAGCTTATCGTTCGAGACAGGCTTCTATGGCTACACCTTC. Encoded protein: CASSLSFETGFYGYTF.